Below, 27 T cell receptor beta chains from the same sample are listed, as sequenced in a study of T cell responses to AZD1222 COVID-19 vaccine. Clones were read by immunoSEQ multiplex PCR, and TCRdb kept only the in-frame ones, dropping some. The sample lists under 200,000 clones, around nine tenths occurring once. Material: peripheral blood, obtained 28 days after the second AZD1222 dose. The source of these receptors is an adult who received the AZD1222 COVID-19 vaccine.

The sample holds a few counts of this clone. The genes are TRBV6-2 or TRBV6-3 and TRBJ1-2; D is unclear. The V gene lost 2 bases and the J gene lost 2 bases, with 0 bases spanning the gap. This CDR3 spans 11 amino acids. Per the germline V gene, CDR1 is MNHEY and CDR2 is SVGEGT. The CDR3 DNA reads TGTGCCAGCAGTTACAACTATGGCTACACCTTC. Translating gives CASSYNYGYTF.

The sample holds one count of this clone. This chain joins TRBV7-9 and TRBJ2-7, with D unclear. The germline V gene encodes CDR1 SEHNR and CDR2 FQNEAQ (reference sequence). Trimming took 4 bases from V and 2 from J, leaving 9 bases between them. The CDR3 sequence is 13 residues long. This chain's CDR3 is CASSYNRAYEQYF. The CDR3 nucleotides read TGTGCCAGCAGCTATAACCGAGCCTACGAGCAGTACTTC.

The chain combines TRBV2 with TRBJ2-2, with D hard to call. Germline CDR1 and CDR2: SNHLY and FYNNEI. This CDR3 comprises 14 residues. Trimming took 4 bases from V and 0 from J, leaving 6 bases between them. The CDR3 reads CASSGAPNTGELFF. Written as DNA, the CDR3 is TGTGCCAGCAGTGGGGCTCCGAACACCGGGGAGCTGTTTTTT. Filled out from reference TRBV2 and TRBJ2-2, the complete variable domain reads EPEVTQTPSHQVTQMGQEVILRCVPISNHLYFYWYRQILGQKVEFLVSFYNNEISEKSEIFDDQFSVERPDGSNFTLKIRSTKLEDSAMYFCASSGAPNTGELFFGEGSRLTVL.

The rearrangement joins TRBV4-1 to TRBJ2-7; 7 bases fit TRBD2. The germline gives CDR1 MGHRA, CDR2 YSYEKL. The CDR3 consists of 14 residues. With V trimmed by 3 bases and J by 7 bases, 9 bases remained unmatched. The CDR3 DNA follows: TGCGCCAGCAGCCAGCCTGCGGGGCGGGGGGAGCAGTACTTC. It translates to CASSQPAGRGEQYF.

The chain combines TRBV4-1 with TRBJ2-1; TRBD1 agrees at 8 bases. Germline CDR1 MGHRA, CDR2 YSYEKL. The CDR3 is 15 amino acids. Unmatched junction bases numbered 5, after V lost 3 bases and J lost 4 bases. The CDR3: CASSQSQGAYNEQFF. The DNA for the CDR3 is TGCGCCAGCAGCCAGAGTCAGGGGGCTTACAATGAGCAGTTCTTC.

This sequence joins TRBV3-1 (or the pseudogene TRBV3-2) and TRBJ2-3, with 7 positions matching TRBD1. Looked up from germline, CDR1 is LGHDT and CDR2 is YNNKEL (reference sequence). This CDR3 contains 15 residues. Losses at the gene ends were 4 bases for V and 1 base for J; bases not matched to a gene: 5. The CDR3 bases are TGTGCCAGCAGCCTAACTACAGGGGGCACAGATACGCAGTATTTT. Residues: CASSLTTGGTDTQYF.

CDR3 loop: CASSSAGFGYEQYF. The CDR3 nucleotides read TGTGCCAGCAGTTCGGCTGGTTTCGGGTACGAGCAGTACTTC. This chain uses TRBV27 with TRBJ2-7; D is ambiguous. V lost 4 bases to trimming and J lost 4 bases, with 14 bases between them. Germline V gene sequence: CDR1 MNHEY, CDR2 SMNVEV (reference sequence). CDR3 length equals 14 residues.

This chain uses TRBV10-3 with TRBJ2-2; 9 bases are shared with TRBD1. CDR3 length: 14 amino acids. Trimming at V came to 3 bases and at J to 7 bases, leaving 3 bases not matched to a gene. The germline CDR1 and CDR2 sequences are ENHRY and SYGVKD. The CDR3 DNA sequence: TGTGCCATCAGTGAACAGGGGGCTGGCGGGGAGCTGTTTTTT. Protein: CAISEQGAGGELFF.

This sequence joins TRBV27 and TRBJ2-7, with 7 nucleotides matching TRBD1. The CDR3 contains 13 residues. Germline CDR1 is MNHEY and CDR2 is SMNVEV (reference sequence). J gave up 3 bases and V 5 bases, and 4 bases lay outside the gene matches. This CDR3 is CASSGDRVYEQYF. DNA for the CDR3: TGTGCCAGCAGTGGGGACAGAGTCTACGAGCAGTACTTC.

V usage is TRBV9 and J usage is TRBJ2-1; a weak D match, TRBD2 (6 bases). In germline, CDR1 is SGDLS, CDR2 YYNGEE. The CDR3 contains 16 residues. Deletions cut 3 bases from V and 0 bases from J, with 13 bases between. The CDR3 is CASSAWGDFSYNEQFF. In DNA form, the CDR3 reads TGTGCCAGCAGCGCCTGGGGGGACTTCTCCTACAATGAGCAGTTCTTC. Drawing the rest from reference TRBV9 and TRBJ2-1, the complete variable domain is DSGVTQTPKHLITATGQRVTLRCSPRSGDLSVYWYQQSLDQGLQFLIQYYNGEERAKGNILERFSAQQFPDLHSELNLSSLELGDSALYFCASSAWGDFSYNEQFFGPGTRLTVL.

This clone has a single count. This rearrangement joins TRBV5-1 to TRBJ2-1; D is perhaps TRBD1 or TRBD2 (5 bases each). Germline V gene data show CDR1 as SGHRS and CDR2 as YFSETQ. CDR3 length equals 14 residues. Trimming stripped 0 bases from V and 3 bases from J, with 7 bases between. CDR3 sequence reads: CASSLVGGYNEQFF. Here the CDR3 DNA reads TGCGCCAGCAGCTTGGTTGGGGGCTACAATGAGCAGTTCTTC.

The V and J genes are TRBV4-3 and TRBJ2-3; 10 nucleotides agree with TRBD2. Germline CDR1 and CDR2: LGHNA and YSLEER. V lost 3 bases and J lost 6; bases outside the gene matches: 6. The CDR3 spans 15 residues. The CDR3 is CASSQASGGLDTQYF. CDR3 nucleotides: TGCGCCAGCAGCCAGGCTAGCGGGGGCTTGGATACGCAGTATTTT.

CDR3 sequence (DNA): TGCACCAGCAGCCAAGAGGAGAGCTCTGGGGCCAACGTCCTGACTTTC. Its protein is CTSSQEESSGANVLTF. The chain joins TRBV1 to TRBJ2-6; the table's TRBD2 call for D was not verified on the DNA. TRBV1 is labeled a pseudogene. The CDR3 sequence is 16 residues long.

This chain connects TRBV9 to TRBJ2-5; 9 bases fit TRBD2. The CDR3 is made up of 15 amino acids. From germline, CDR1 is SGDLS and CDR2 YYNGEE. Trimming took 4 bases from V and 5 from J; bases not matched to a gene: 9. The chain's CDR3 is CASSISGLAHETQYF. CDR3 sequence (DNA): TGTGCCAGCAGCATTTCGGGACTAGCTCACGAGACCCAGTACTTC.

The chain carries TRBV7-6 and TRBJ2-7; possibly TRBD2 for D (5 bases). CDR1 is SGHVS, CDR2 FNYEAQ, per germline. CDR3 length: 13 residues. The V and J ends lost 3 bases and 1 base respectively, with 7 bases between them. The CDR3 reads CASSFGESYEQYF. The CDR3 DNA reads TGTGCCAGCAGCTTCGGGGAATCCTACGAGCAGTACTTC.

This clone was seen only once. The J gene is TRBJ1-4, the V gene TRBV27; D ambiguous. This CDR3 is built from 15 residues. V shed 2 bases and J shed 4 bases, with 11 bases lying between them. Looked up from germline, CDR1 is MNHEY and CDR2 is SMNVEV (reference sequence). The DNA for the CDR3 is TGTGCCAGCAGTTTACCGACAAGAAATAATGAAAAACTGTTTTTT. Amino acids: CASSLPTRNNEKLFF.

The CDR3 sequence: CAISESSPGGNDYEQYF. The CDR3 DNA follows: TGTGCCATCAGTGAGTCGAGCCCCGGGGGGAACGACTACGAGCAGTACTTC. This chain uses TRBV10-3 with TRBJ2-7; 7 bases line up with TRBD2. J lost 3 bases, V lost 0 bases, and 11 bases had no gene match. The V gene's germline CDR1 is ENHRY and CDR2 SYGVKD. This CDR3 spans 17 amino acids.

The chain carries TRBV3-1 (or the pseudogene TRBV3-2) and TRBJ2-2; D is unresolved. The germline gives CDR1 LGHDT, CDR2 YNNKEL (reference sequence). V lost 1 base and J lost 6, with 6 bases in between. This CDR3 contains 13 residues. CDR3 DNA sequence: TGTGCCAGCAGCCAAGCCAAATCCGGGGAGCTGTTTTTT. Protein product: CASSQAKSGELFF.

This chain links TRBV10-3 with TRBJ2-1; D may be TRBD1 (6 bases). The CDR3 contains 13 residues. CDR1 is ENHRY, CDR2 SYGVKD, per germline. V was clipped by 10 bases and J by 5 bases, with 15 bases between them. The CDR3 loop is CATSRDNDNEQFF. The CDR3 DNA follows: TGTGCCACTTCCCGGGACAACGACAATGAGCAGTTCTTC.

This sequence joins TRBV5-1 and TRBJ2-1; D is ambiguous. V shed 6 bases and J shed 4 bases, with 11 bases lying between them. From germline, CDR1 is SGHRS and CDR2 YFSETQ. The CDR3 loop spans 13 amino acids. The CDR3 loop is CASTLVPYNEQFF. As DNA, the CDR3 is TGCGCCAGCACCCTCGTTCCGTACAATGAGCAGTTCTTC.

This sequence joins TRBV2 and TRBJ1-1; TRBD1 matches 8 bases. Germline loops: CDR1 SNHLY, CDR2 FYNNEI. The trim removed 8 bases at V and 2 bases at J, leaving 10 bases unmatched. The CDR3 length is 15 residues. The CDR3 DNA is TGTGCCAGCGTCCGGGACAGGTCCCCCAACACTGAAGCTTTCTTT. Amino acids: CASVRDRSPNTEAFF.

The gene calls are TRBV2 and TRBJ1-6; D gene uncertain. CDR3 size: 15 residues. V lost 3 bases to trimming and J lost 6 bases, with 12 bases between them. Germline V gene lookup returns CDR1 SNHLY and CDR2 FYNNEI. Here the CDR3 reads CASSERGGGNSPLHF. DNA for the CDR3: TGTGCCAGCAGTGAGCGGGGAGGAGGTAATTCACCCCTCCACTTT.

This clone was seen a few times. The chain carries TRBV7-8 and TRBJ1-6; TRBD1 is a possible D gene (6 bases). V dropped 1 base and J dropped 10 bases, with 17 bases sitting between them. CDR3 length equals 16 residues. Germline lookup yields CDR1 SGHVS and CDR2 FQNEAQ. The CDR3 loop reads CASSLVSGKGGSPLHF. In DNA, the CDR3 is TGTGCCAGCAGCTTAGTTTCCGGGAAAGGGGGATCACCCCTCCACTTT. The whole variable domain, remainder taken from reference TRBV7-8 and TRBJ1-6, is GAGVSQSPRYKVAKRGQDVALRCDPISGHVSLFWYQQALGQGPEFLTYFQNEAQLDKSGLPSDRFFAERPEGSVSTLKIQRTQQEDSAVYLCASSLVSGKGGSPLHFGNGTRLTVT.

V is TRBV4-1 and J is TRBJ2-7; possibly TRBD2 for D (5 bases). CDR3 length: 15 amino acids. Germline V gene data show CDR1 as MGHRA and CDR2 as YSYEKL. With 1 base removed from V and 5 bases from J, the gap between germline ends came to 15 bases. Here the CDR3 reads CASSQALIRGDEQYF. The CDR3 bases are TGCGCCAGCAGCCAAGCCCTAATACGGGGTGACGAGCAGTACTTC.

The chain uses TRBV6-5 and TRBJ1-5; D not resolved. The V end lost 8 bases, the J end lost 3 bases, and 11 bases lay between the germline ends. CDR3 length equals 13 residues. The V gene's germline CDR1 is MNHEY and CDR2 SVGAGI. DNA for the CDR3: TGTGCCAGCGGGTGGGAGGCCAATCAGCCCCAGCATTTT. Its protein product is CASGWEANQPQHF.

The chain couples TRBV2 to TRBJ2-7; 8 positions agree with TRBD1. With 6 bases clipped from V and 1 base from J, the junction kept 8 bases outside the gene matches. The CDR3 length is 15 residues. Germline CDR1 reads SNHLY; CDR2 reads FYNNEI. CDR3: CASRGTGVRSYEQYF. In nucleotides, the CDR3 is TGTGCCAGCAGAGGGACAGGAGTGAGGTCCTACGAGCAGTACTTC.

The rearrangement joins TRBV5-6 to TRBJ2-1, with 9 bases aligning to TRBD2. Germline assignment: CDR1 SGHDT and CDR2 YYEEEE. Trimming removed 4 bases from V and 9 bases from J; junction bases left unmatched: 5. CDR3 length: 13 amino acids. Written as DNA, the CDR3 is TGTGCCAGCAGCGTGGGACTAGCAGGTGAGCAGTTCTTC. The encoded protein is CASSVGLAGEQFF.